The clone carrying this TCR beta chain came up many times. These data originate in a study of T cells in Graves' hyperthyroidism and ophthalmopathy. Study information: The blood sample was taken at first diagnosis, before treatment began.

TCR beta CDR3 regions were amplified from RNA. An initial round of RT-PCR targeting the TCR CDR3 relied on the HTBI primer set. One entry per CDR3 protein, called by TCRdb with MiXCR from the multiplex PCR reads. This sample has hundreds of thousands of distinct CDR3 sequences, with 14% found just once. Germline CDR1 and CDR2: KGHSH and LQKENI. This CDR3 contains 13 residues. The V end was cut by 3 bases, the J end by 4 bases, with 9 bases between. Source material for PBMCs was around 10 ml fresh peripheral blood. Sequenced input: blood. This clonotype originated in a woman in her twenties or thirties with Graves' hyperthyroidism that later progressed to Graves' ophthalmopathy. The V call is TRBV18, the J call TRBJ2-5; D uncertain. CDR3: CASSPQERETQYF. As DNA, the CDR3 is TGTGCCAGCTCACCGCAGGAGCGAGAGACCCAGTACTTC.